The entry that follows covers one T cell receptor beta chain sequence. Between the trimmed V and J ends, which lost 4 bases and 6 bases, there was a span of 15 bases. The CDR3 has 15 residues. Germline CDR1 is SGHVS and CDR2 is FQNEAQ. Per the study methods: Reference gene primer amplification in the assay estimated nucleated cell counts. The table came from immunoSEQ multiplex PCR; TCRdb's copy has only in-frame clones and leaves some out. Clonal size and the V and J genes are those of that table, whereas D and trimming came from the DNA. The sample consists of some 130,000 clones, around nine tenths of them appearing once. This specimen comes from a study of blood T cell repertoires in COVID-19. Whole-study context: Donors in the United States, Italy and Spain gave samples during acute or convalescent COVID-19. T cells, B-cell-depleted T cells, or PBMCs supplied cDNA or gDNA.

Enrolled during active infection, Seattle patients were then followed longitudinally. The TCR comes from a woman in her seventies with COVID-19, enrolled during active disease. V gene TRBV7-8 combines with J gene TRBJ2-2; D might be TRBD1 (6 bases). Specimen: peripheral blood. The CDR3 DNA reads as TGTGCCAGCAGCTCAAGAGGGCCAGGGGCCGGGGAGCTGTTTTTT. Translated: CASSSRGPGAGELFF.